Listed here are 24 T cell receptor beta chains from one sample, sequenced in a study of PD-1 blockade in classical Hodgkin lymphoma. This table comes from immunoSEQ multiplex PCR, and its TCRdb copy is limited to in-frame clones, with some not included. This sample carries about 22,000 clones, almost 70% of them seen once, and the ten largest clones take approximately 3.3%. All the patients suffered relapse after autologous stem cell transplantation, and brentuximab vedotin exposure differed. The material sequenced was peripheral blood mononuclear cells (PBMCs), taken at baseline. Receptors were obtained from a human donor with classical Hodgkin lymphoma.

This chain uses TRBV7-2 with TRBJ2-3; D tentatively fits TRBD1 or TRBD2 (5 bases each). The CDR3 extends over 16 amino acids. V was clipped by 5 bases and J by 3 bases, with 18 bases between them. Germline CDR1 SGHTA, CDR2 FQGNSA. For the CDR3, the DNA is TGTGCCAGCAGCCAAGAGGCCGGGGCGAATACAGATACGCAGTATTTT. Translating it yields CASSQEAGANTDTQYF. The whole variable domain, filled in from reference TRBV7-2 and TRBJ2-3, reads GAGVSQSPSNKVTEKGKDVELRCDPISGHTALYWYRQSLGQGLEFLIYFQGNSAPDKSGLPSDRFSAERTGGSVSTLTIQRTQQEDSAVYLCASSQEAGANTDTQYFGPGTRLTVL.

Here the CDR3 reads CASSLIALTGVVSTDTQYF. The CDR3 bases are TGTGCCAGCAGTTTAATAGCCCTGACAGGGGTGGTGAGCACAGATACGCAGTATTTT. The chain links TRBV27 to TRBJ2-3; TRBD1 matches at 8 bases. The V gene's germline CDR1 is MNHEY and CDR2 SMNVEV (reference sequence). The CDR3 covers 19 residues. J was trimmed by 0 bases and V by 2 bases; bases with no gene match: 13.

This clone was seen only a few times. V gene TRBV27 combines with J gene TRBJ2-1; no definite D call. The V end lost 5 bases, the J end lost 0 bases, and 5 bases lay between the germline ends. The CDR3 contains 13 residues. Looked up from germline, CDR1 is MNHEY and CDR2 is SMNVEV (reference sequence). The CDR3 bases are TGTGCCAGCAGTGTAGACTCCTACAATGAGCAGTTCTTC. This translates into CASSVDSYNEQFF.

The chain employs TRBV27 and TRBJ2-5; D is unclear. The end of the DNA fits TRBJ2-7 better, so the J call may be wrong. This CDR3 is built from 12 residues. Germline values: CDR1 MNHEY, CDR2 SMNVEV (reference sequence). DNA of the CDR3: TGTGCCAGCAGTTTTGGTTTAGCCGAGCAGTACTTC. Its translation: CASSFGLAEQYF.

This clone was counted between two and nine times. The rearrangement uses TRBV7-2 and TRBJ2-5, with a possible D match to TRBD1 (6 bases). Germline values: CDR1 SGHTA, CDR2 FQGNSA. The CDR3 totals 15 residues. V lost 4 bases and J lost 5, with 17 bases in between. The CDR3 reads CASSYHDPRGETQYF. CDR3 nucleotides: TGTGCCAGCAGCTACCACGACCCCAGGGGCGAGACCCAGTACTTC.

Regarding this clone: The junction shows a germline mismatch at one end, possibly a read error. The chain recombines TRBV7-7 with TRBJ2-2; 7 bases are shared with TRBD1. The CDR3 totals 13 residues. Germline loops: CDR1 SSHAT, CDR2 FNYEAQ (reference sequence). The DNA of the CDR3 is TGTGCTAGCAGCTCAGGGGGTACCGGGGAGCTGTTTTTT. Translating gives CASSSGGTGELFF.

By share, this clone ranks as medium-sized. This chain joins TRBV5-5 and TRBJ2-1; D remains ambiguous. V was trimmed by 2 bases and J by 0 bases, leaving 12 bases between them. There are 16 residues in the CDR3. Germline loops: CDR1 SGHKS, CDR2 YYEKEE (reference sequence). The DNA of the CDR3 is TGTGCCAGCAGCTTACTGTATCTAACCTCCTACAATGAGCAGTTCTTC. Protein product: CASSLLYLTSYNEQFF.

This clone appeared once. V gene TRBV6-5 combines with J gene TRBJ2-3; a weak D match, TRBD1 (6 bases). This CDR3 spans 13 amino acids. The V end was cut by 4 bases, the J end by 5 bases, with 10 bases between. Germline V lookup: CDR1 MNHEY, CDR2 SVGAGI. The CDR3 region has the DNA TGTGCCAGCAGTTTATCAGGGGTAGATACGCAGTATTTT. It specifies CASSLSGVDTQYF.

V usage is TRBV4-1 and J usage is TRBJ2-3; 10 bases fit TRBD1. In germline, CDR1 is MGHRA, CDR2 YSYEKL. Trimming cost V 0 bases and J 2 bases; bases outside gene matches: 8. The CDR3 length is 18 residues. The CDR3 DNA sequence: TGCGCCAGCAGCCAAGAAGCCCCGGGACAGGGGTTCACAGATACGCAGTATTTT. It yields the protein CASSQEAPGQGFTDTQYF.

The V gene is TRBV5-6, the J gene TRBJ2-7; D is unresolved. CDR3 length: 14 residues. Germline V lookup: CDR1 SGHDT, CDR2 YYEEEE. Trimming shortened V by 7 bases and J by 3 bases, and 17 bases separated the two germline ends. The CDR3 reads CASCPIGVHYEQYF. CDR3 DNA sequence: TGTGCCAGCTGCCCCATTGGGGTCCACTACGAGCAGTACTTC.

This clone has only a few counts. The rearrangement uses TRBV13 and TRBJ2-7; D possibly matches TRBD1 or TRBD2 (5 bases each). The germline V gene encodes CDR1 PRHDT and CDR2 FYEKMQ (reference sequence). Trimming removed 5 bases from V and 6 bases from J, with 11 bases in between. The CDR3 length is 12 residues. CDR3 protein: CASSRGEGEQYF. DNA for the CDR3: TGTGCCAGCAGCAGAGGGGAAGGCGAGCAGTACTTC. Based on the CDR3 plus reference TRBV13 and TRBJ2-7, the full variable domain is AAGVIQSPRHLIKEKRETATLKCYPIPRHDTVYWYQQGPGQDPQFLISFYEKMQSDKGSIPDRFSAQQFSDYHSELNMSSLELGDSALYFCASSRGEGEQYFGPGTRLTVT.

The J gene is TRBJ2-3, the V gene TRBV7-9; TRBD1 might be the D (5 bases). Germline V gives CDR1 SEHNR, CDR2 FQNEAQ (reference sequence). V was clipped by 3 bases and J by 6 bases, with 19 bases between them. CDR3 length: 16 amino acids. CDR3 amino acids: CASSFLDTVKGDTQYF. CDR3 nucleotide sequence: TGTGCCAGCAGCTTTTTGGACACGGTAAAAGGGGATACGCAGTATTTT.

By sample fraction, this clone is medium-sized. The chain recombines TRBV6-5 with TRBJ2-7; D may match TRBD1 or TRBD2 (5 bases each). Looked up from germline, CDR1 is MNHEY and CDR2 is SVGAGI. There are 14 residues in the CDR3. V was pared by 8 bases and J by 3 bases, with 17 bases between. The CDR3 spells CASEGRAGRYEQYF. The CDR3 DNA is TGTGCCAGCGAGGGCAGGGCAGGCCGCTACGAGCAGTACTTC.

The rearrangement uses TRBV13 and TRBJ2-5; TRBD1 aligns across 8 bases. V lost 5 bases and J lost 5; bases outside the gene matches: 10. This CDR3 is built from 15 residues. Germline values: CDR1 PRHDT, CDR2 FYEKMQ (reference sequence). CDR3 residues: CASSGRTGLSETQYF. Here the CDR3 DNA reads TGTGCCAGCAGCGGGCGGACAGGGTTATCGGAGACCCAGTACTTC. Full variable domain (missing parts from reference TRBV13 and TRBJ2-5): AAGVIQSPRHLIKEKRETATLKCYPIPRHDTVYWYQQGPGQDPQFLISFYEKMQSDKGSIPDRFSAQQFSDYHSELNMSSLELGDSALYFCASSGRTGLSETQYFGPGTRLLVL.

The chain links TRBV18 to TRBJ2-1, with unresolved D. This CDR3 has 16 residues. Germline CDR1 reads KGHSH; CDR2 reads LQKENI. The V end lost 2 bases, the J end lost 0 bases, and 11 bases lay between the germline ends. This CDR3 is CASSPFNGSSYNEQFF. CDR3 bases: TGTGCCAGCTCACCATTTAACGGCAGCTCCTACAATGAGCAGTTCTTC.

V gene TRBV11-2 combines with J gene TRBJ1-4; 8 nucleotides line up with TRBD1. The CDR3 contains 15 residues. J lost 8 bases, V lost 4 bases, and 9 bases had no gene match. Germline V gene lookup returns CDR1 SGHAT and CDR2 FQNNGV. Written as DNA, the CDR3 is TGTGCCAGCAGCTCTGAATCGGGACAGGCCGAAAAACTGTTTTTT. Translation gives CASSSESGQAEKLFF.

CDR3 protein: CASSLSGQTDTQYF. As DNA, the CDR3 is TGTGCCAGCAGCTTATCGGGGCAAACAGATACGCAGTATTTT. The rearrangement uses TRBV7-9 and TRBJ2-3, with D perhaps being TRBD1 or TRBD2 (5 bases each). The V and J ends lost 2 bases and 3 bases respectively, with 9 bases between them. This CDR3 comprises 14 residues. Germline assignment: CDR1 SEHNR and CDR2 FQNEAQ (reference sequence).

The V call is TRBV27, the J call TRBJ1-2; tentatively, D is TRBD1 (5 bases). The germline CDR1 and CDR2 sequences are MNHEY and SMNVEV (reference sequence). The CDR3 runs to 14 residues. V was clipped by 4 bases and J by 4 bases, with 13 bases between them. The CDR3 protein is CASSSTADIYGYTF. In DNA, the CDR3 is TGTGCCAGCAGTTCCACAGCGGACATCTATGGCTACACCTTC.

The chain recombines TRBV19 with TRBJ2-3, with TRBD1 identical over 9 bases. V shed 8 bases, J shed 6 bases, and the junction held 9 bases outside the gene matches. The CDR3 consists of 14 residues. Germline loops: CDR1 LNHDA, CDR2 SQIVND (reference sequence). The CDR3 DNA reads TGTGCCAGTGCCCCGGGACAGGGTCTGGATACGCAGTATTTT. Its protein product is CASAPGQGLDTQYF. The full variable domain, with the rest looked up from reference TRBV19 and TRBJ2-3, is DGGITQSPKYLFRKEGQNVTLSCEQNLNHDAMYWYRQDPGQGLRLIYYSQIVNDFQKGDIAEGYSVSREKKESFPLTVTSAQKNPTAFYLCASAPGQGLDTQYFGPGTRLTVL.

The V gene is TRBV7-9, the J gene TRBJ2-5; TRBD2 agrees at 12 bases. This CDR3 has 17 amino acids. Germline V gene lookup returns CDR1 SEHNR and CDR2 FQNEAQ (reference sequence). V shed 3 bases, J shed 2 bases, and the junction held 7 bases outside the gene matches. The CDR3 DNA is TGTGCCAGCAGCTTCGGGCTAGCGGGGGGGCCGCAAGAGACCCAGTACTTC. Translation: CASSFGLAGGPQETQYF.

This clone appeared a few times. The genes are TRBV27 and TRBJ1-6; unclear D gene. V was cut by 2 bases and J by 7 bases, with 3 bases left in between. This CDR3 comprises 12 residues. Per the germline V gene, CDR1 is MNHEY and CDR2 is SMNVEV (reference sequence). Written as DNA, the CDR3 is TGTGCCAGCAGTTTACTCAATTCACCCCTCCACTTT. Translated, it gives CASSLLNSPLHF.

This clone is labeled as medium-sized. V usage is TRBV5-6 and J usage is TRBJ2-7; 8 positions agree with TRBD1. Germline CDR1 reads SGHDT; CDR2 reads YYEEEE. V lost 0 bases and J lost 5; bases outside the gene matches: 7. The CDR3 is 15 amino acids. CDR3 coding DNA: TGTGCCAGCAGCTTGGACCTCAGGGGGCAGAACGAGCAGTACTTC. Translating it yields CASSLDLRGQNEQYF.

A few counts support this clone. CDR3 DNA: TGTGCCAGCAGAGAGGGTGGGGGCTCCTACGAGCAGTACTTC. Amino acids: CASREGGGSYEQYF. The chain recombines TRBV6-1 with TRBJ2-7; D could derive from TRBD1 or TRBD2 (5 bases each). Germline V lookup: CDR1 MNHNS, CDR2 SASEGT. The CDR3 spans 14 residues. V shed 6 bases and J shed 0 bases, with 12 bases lying between them.

This clone came up a few times. V and J are TRBV29-1 and TRBJ1-1, with no clear D. V shed 8 bases and J shed 0 bases, with 7 bases lying between them. The CDR3 covers 11 residues. Germline-derived CDR1 and CDR2 are SQVTM and ANQGSEA. In DNA, the CDR3 is TGCAGCTTCTCAATGAACACTGAAGCTTTCTTT. Translating gives CSFSMNTEAFF.